The clone carrying this T cell receptor (beta chain) is a singleton in its sample. The antigen remains unidentified. CDR1 and CDR2 (germline): PRHDT, FYEKMQ (reference sequence). Trimming cost V 5 bases and J 5 bases, with 19 bases left between them. The CDR3 is 16 residues long. The data belong to a study of T cell repertoires in cytomegalovirus infection. As for the study in general: Indicated by public TCR beta signatures were CMV infection and matching HLA type. Study-wide findings and caveats: The ex vivo response was dominated by HLA-C-restricted CMV-specific TCR beta clonotypes. Pooled public TCR beta family frequency picked out CMV carriers with the relevant HLA.

MiXCR, applied by TCRdb to the reads, yields one record per CDR3 protein. The table has about 830,000 distinct CDR3 sequences, 32% seen once; the top ten hold around an eighth. The source is a human donor in good health (CMV status not recorded). Some clones in this sample may be carry-over from other donors' samples. This material consisted of cultured CD8+ T cells from PBMCs, taken from culture after CMV antigen stimulation. The rearrangement links TRBV13 to TRBJ2-1; a possible D gene is TRBD1 (7 bases). The CDR3 loop is CASSPWEDRQDNEQFF. The CDR3 nucleotides read TGTGCCAGCAGCCCTTGGGAGGACAGGCAGGACAATGAGCAGTTCTTC.